This entry features one T cell receptor (beta chain) sequence. Its specificity is unknown. The data derive from a study of OX40 agonist ivuxolimab in advanced cancers. Whole-study context: Across the patients, intravenous ivuxolimab was delivered every 2 weeks at 0.01 to 10 mg/kg. Among those enrolled, mean age was about 58 years (range roughly 23 to 90) and 70% to 85% were male. There were three patients with partial responses, one having hepatocellular carcinoma and two cutaneous melanoma. Overall study results and limits: The CD4+ and CD8+ T cells in the blood had expanded clonally by week 6 at 0.1 to 3.0 mg/kg.

The CDR3 length is 14 residues. Germline trimming cut 7 bases from V and 6 bases from J; bases unmatched to any gene: 9. The V gene's germline CDR1 is MNHEY and CDR2 SVGAGI. The table came from immunoSEQ multiplex PCR; TCRdb's copy has only in-frame clones and leaves some out. The top ten clones hold 1.3% of a sample with around 64,000 clones, 70% to 90% of them seen once. Specimen: CD4+ or CD8+ T cells sorted from blood, collected in a trial of the OX40 agonist ivuxolimab. The rearrangement links TRBV6-5 to TRBJ2-3; TRBD2 matches at 8 bases. This TCR was sampled from an adult with an advanced solid tumor such as melanoma, head and neck, liver or kidney cancer. The CDR3 here is CASTEVAGRDTQYF. The CDR3, as DNA: TGTGCCAGCACCGAGGTAGCGGGGCGGGATACGCAGTATTTT.